This T cell receptor (beta chain) was recovered during a study of CD8 T cells in Susac syndrome. Blood CD8+ and CD4+ T cells underwent high-throughput TCR beta sequencing. In contrast to the negatively isolated CD8+ and CD4+ T cells, TEMRA cells were FACS-enriched. RNA was extracted with the RNeasy kit, and a quantity of about 0.45 to 1 ug was reverse transcribed using random hexamers. Amplification of TCR beta CDR3 by immunoSEQ multiplex PCR spanned 54 Vbeta and 13 Jbeta. TCRdb ran MiXCR on the immunoSEQ multiplex PCR reads and lists one entry per CDR3 protein. The sample comprises about 130,000 distinct CDR3 sequences, over 90% of which are singletons, and roughly 0.3% rests with the top ten. CDR3 length equals 13 residues. Trimming stripped 3 bases from V and 6 bases from J, with 11 bases between. The germline V gene encodes CDR1 SGDLS and CDR2 YYNGEE.

The TCR comes from a human donor with multiple sclerosis. This chain connects TRBV9 to TRBJ2-3, with D possibly being TRBD2 (5 bases). The specimen was CD8+ T cells from PBMCs. Written as DNA, the CDR3 is TGTGCCAGCAGCGCCCGGACTGCGGATACGCAGTATTTT. Its protein is CASSARTADTQYF.